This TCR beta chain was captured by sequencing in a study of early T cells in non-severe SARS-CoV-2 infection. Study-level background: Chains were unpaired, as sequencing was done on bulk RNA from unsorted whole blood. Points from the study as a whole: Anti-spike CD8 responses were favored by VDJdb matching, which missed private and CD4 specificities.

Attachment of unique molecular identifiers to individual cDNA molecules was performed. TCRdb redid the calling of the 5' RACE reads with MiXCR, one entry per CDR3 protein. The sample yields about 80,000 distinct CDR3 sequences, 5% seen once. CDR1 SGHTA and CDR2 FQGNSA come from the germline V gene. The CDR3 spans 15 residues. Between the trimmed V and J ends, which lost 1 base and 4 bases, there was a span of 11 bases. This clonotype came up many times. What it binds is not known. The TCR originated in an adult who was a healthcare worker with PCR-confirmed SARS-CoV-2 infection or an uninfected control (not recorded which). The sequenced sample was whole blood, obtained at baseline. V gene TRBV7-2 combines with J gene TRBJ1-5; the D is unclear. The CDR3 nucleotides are TGTGCCAGCAGCTTAGATAGGGTTTTGAATCAGCCCCAGCATTTT. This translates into CASSLDRVLNQPQHF.